Following are 17 T cell receptor beta chains from one sample sequenced in a study of T cell responses to AZD1222 COVID-19 vaccine. Sequencing was performed with immunoSEQ multiplex PCR; in TCRdb, only in-frame clones are kept and a portion is missing. The sample lists 150,000 to 170,000 clones; roughly 90% were seen once. Source: peripheral blood, taken on day 0 of AZD1222 vaccination. The source is an adult in good health.

This clone was observed once. The rearrangement uses TRBV3-1 (or the pseudogene TRBV3-2) and TRBJ1-1, with D hard to call. Trimming took 4 bases from V and 5 from J, leaving 8 bases between them. The CDR3 is 12 amino acids. The V gene's germline CDR1 is LGHDT and CDR2 YNNKEL (reference sequence). The CDR3 here is CASSLRGTEAFF. In nucleotides, the CDR3 is TGTGCCAGCAGCCTAAGAGGGACTGAAGCTTTCTTT.

The genes are TRBV30 and TRBJ1-5; D possibly corresponds to TRBD1 (6 bases). Germline V gene lookup returns CDR1 GTSNPN and CDR2 SVGIG (reference sequence). The CDR3 runs 19 residues. V dropped 0 bases and J dropped 6 bases, with 27 bases sitting between them. CDR3 nucleotide sequence: TGTGCCTGGAGTGTACGGGTTCGGCAGGGACACACGGAGAGTCAGCCCCAGCATTTT. It codes for CAWSVRVRQGHTESQPQHF.

The V gene is TRBV19, the J gene TRBJ1-3; no reliable D call. The germline V gene has CDR1 LNHDA and CDR2 SQIVND (reference sequence). The CDR3 length is 17 residues. Trimming pared 3 bases from V and 2 bases from J, leaving 17 bases between. In DNA form, the CDR3 reads TGTGCCAGTAGTATGATGCTAGAGGCAGCCACTGGAAACACCATATATTTT. Its protein is CASSMMLEAATGNTIYF.

The chain uses TRBV10-3 and TRBJ2-1; TRBD2 matches at 10 bases. The CDR3 is made up of 14 amino acids. CDR1 and CDR2 from the germline V gene are ENHRY and SYGVKD. V was clipped by 9 bases and J by 7 bases; unmatched bases: 9. The CDR3, as DNA: TGTGCCATAGGGGCTAGCGGGAGTTTAAATGAGCAGTTCTTC. It is translated as CAIGASGSLNEQFF.

The chain combines TRBV7-2 with TRBJ1-6, with TRBD1 matching over 8 bases. V gave up 4 bases and J gave up 8 bases; unmatched junction bases: 10. CDR1 is SGHTA, CDR2 FQGNSA, per germline. This CDR3 has 16 residues. The CDR3 nucleotides are TGTGCCAGCAGCTCTTGGGGGACAGGACCGTATTCACCCCTCCACTTT. It encodes CASSSWGTGPYSPLHF.

This clone was detected only once. The V call is TRBV5-4, the J call TRBJ1-5; D not certain. This CDR3 is built from 14 residues. With 0 bases removed from V and 1 base from J, the gap between germline ends came to 5 bases. CDR1 and CDR2 (germline): SGHNT, YYREEE (reference sequence). CDR3 DNA: TGTGCCAGCAGCTTGGACAGAAGCAATCAGCCCCAGCATTTT. This encodes CASSLDRSNQPQHF.

The chain employs TRBV6-5 and TRBJ2-2; 8 positions agree with TRBD1. Trimming removed 5 bases from V and 0 bases from J; junction bases left unmatched: 2. Looked up from germline, CDR1 is MNHEY and CDR2 is SVGAGI. The CDR3 is 15 amino acids. The CDR3 spells CASSRTGSNTGELFF. CDR3 DNA: TGTGCCAGCAGTAGGACAGGGTCGAACACCGGGGAGCTGTTTTTT.

The V and J genes are TRBV28 and TRBJ1-6, with TRBD1 matching 8 bases. There are 14 residues in the CDR3. From germline, CDR1 is MDHEN and CDR2 SYDVKM. With V trimmed by 6 bases and J by 10 bases, 8 bases remained unmatched. This chain's CDR3 is CASRRTGSGSPLHF. CDR3 coding DNA: TGTGCCAGCAGGCGGACAGGGTCAGGATCACCCCTCCACTTT.

This clone was counted once. This sequence joins TRBV3-1 (or the pseudogene TRBV3-2) and TRBJ2-7; 7 nucleotides align to TRBD2. Germline CDR1 is LGHDT and CDR2 is YNNKEL (reference sequence). V lost 0 bases to trimming and J lost 7 bases; unmatched junction nucleotides: 21. The length of the CDR3 is 19 residues. CDR3 sequence (DNA): TGTGCCAGCAGCCAAGAAGCGCGGGGGACGGCACTCATCTCGGGGGAGCAGTACTTC. Translating gives CASSQEARGTALISGEQYF.

The rearrangement joins TRBV6-5 to TRBJ2-6, with D unclear. Germline V gene data show CDR1 as MNHEY and CDR2 as SVGAGI. The CDR3 covers 15 residues. Trimming cost V 2 bases and J 2 bases, with 7 bases left between them. DNA for the CDR3: TGTGCCAGCAGTTACGTACCTACTGGGGCCAACGTCCTGACTTTC. Its translation: CASSYVPTGANVLTF.

This clone was seen just once. This rearrangement joins TRBV4-2 to TRBJ1-2; D is unresolved. The CDR3 runs to 13 residues. Germline CDR1 reads LGHNA; CDR2 reads YNFKEQ. V was shortened by 4 bases and J by 4 bases, with 10 bases between the two germline ends. The CDR3 spells CASSPGTLYGYTF. CDR3 DNA sequence: TGTGCCAGCAGCCCCGGAACCCTCTATGGCTACACCTTC.

CDR3 sequence reads: CASSLASGADGNTIYF. In nucleotides, the CDR3 is TGTGCCAGCAGCTTAGCCTCGGGGGCGGATGGAAACACCATATATTTT. The V call is TRBV7-2, the J call TRBJ1-3; a weak D match, TRBD1 (6 bases). The CDR3 sequence is 16 residues long. Germline V gives CDR1 SGHTA, CDR2 FQGNSA. V lost 0 bases, J lost 3 bases, and 12 bases lay in between.

This chain joins TRBV7-6 and TRBJ2-3; D is possibly TRBD2 (7 bases). V lost 5 bases, J lost 2 bases, and 14 bases lay in between. This CDR3 is 15 amino acids long. Per the germline V gene, CDR1 is SGHVS and CDR2 is FNYEAQ. CDR3 coding DNA: TGTGCCAGCAGCCAAGGGGGAGGGACCACAGATACGCAGTATTTT. This codes for CASSQGGGTTDTQYF.

The J gene is TRBJ1-1, the V gene TRBV19; TRBD1 might be the D (6 bases). Looked up from germline, CDR1 is LNHDA and CDR2 is SQIVND (reference sequence). This CDR3 comprises 16 residues. The V end lost 0 bases, the J end lost 0 bases, and 11 bases lay between the germline ends. This chain's CDR3 is CASSIDSRGLNTEAFF. The CDR3 coding sequence is TGTGCCAGTAGTATAGACTCCCGGGGGCTGAACACTGAAGCTTTCTTT.

The genes are TRBV6-5 and TRBJ1-1; TRBD1 agrees at 8 bases. V lost 4 bases and J lost 0; bases outside the gene matches: 4. The germline V gene encodes CDR1 MNHEY and CDR2 SVGAGI. The CDR3 is 15 residues long. The CDR3 here is CASSSGQGMNTEAFF. CDR3 sequence (DNA): TGTGCCAGCAGTTCAGGACAGGGAATGAACACTGAAGCTTTCTTT.

The chain couples TRBV9 to TRBJ1-2; D ambiguous. V was cut by 0 bases and J by 7 bases, with 16 bases left in between. The CDR3 has 15 amino acids. CDR1 and CDR2 (germline): SGDLS, YYNGEE. The CDR3 loop reads CASSVASGRAGGYTF. DNA of the CDR3: TGTGCCAGCAGCGTAGCCTCGGGGAGGGCTGGTGGCTACACCTTC.

This chain connects TRBV6-1 to TRBJ2-1; possibly TRBD2 for D (5 bases). Germline V CDR1 and CDR2: MNHNS, SASEGT. V gave up 3 bases and J gave up 0 bases, with 9 bases separating them. The CDR3 spans 15 residues. The CDR3: CASSERRYSYNEQFF. CDR3 nucleotides: TGTGCCAGCAGTGAGAGGAGGTACTCCTACAATGAGCAGTTCTTC.